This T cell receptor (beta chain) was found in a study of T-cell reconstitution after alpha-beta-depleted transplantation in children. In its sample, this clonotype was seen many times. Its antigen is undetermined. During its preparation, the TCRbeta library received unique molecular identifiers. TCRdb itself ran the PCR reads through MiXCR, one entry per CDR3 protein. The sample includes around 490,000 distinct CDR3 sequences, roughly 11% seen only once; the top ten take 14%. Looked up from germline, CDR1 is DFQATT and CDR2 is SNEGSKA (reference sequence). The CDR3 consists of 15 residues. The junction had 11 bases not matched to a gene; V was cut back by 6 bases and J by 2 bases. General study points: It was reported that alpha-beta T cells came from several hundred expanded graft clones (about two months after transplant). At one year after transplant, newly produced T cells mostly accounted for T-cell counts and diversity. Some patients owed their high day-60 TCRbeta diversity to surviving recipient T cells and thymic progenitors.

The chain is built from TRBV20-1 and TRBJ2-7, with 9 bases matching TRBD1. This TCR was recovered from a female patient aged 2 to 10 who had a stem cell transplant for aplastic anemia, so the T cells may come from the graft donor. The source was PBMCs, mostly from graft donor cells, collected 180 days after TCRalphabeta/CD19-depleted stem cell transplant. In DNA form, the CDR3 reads TGCAGTGCGGGCCCCGGGACAGGGAATCCCTACGAGCAGTACTTC. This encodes CSAGPGTGNPYEQYF.